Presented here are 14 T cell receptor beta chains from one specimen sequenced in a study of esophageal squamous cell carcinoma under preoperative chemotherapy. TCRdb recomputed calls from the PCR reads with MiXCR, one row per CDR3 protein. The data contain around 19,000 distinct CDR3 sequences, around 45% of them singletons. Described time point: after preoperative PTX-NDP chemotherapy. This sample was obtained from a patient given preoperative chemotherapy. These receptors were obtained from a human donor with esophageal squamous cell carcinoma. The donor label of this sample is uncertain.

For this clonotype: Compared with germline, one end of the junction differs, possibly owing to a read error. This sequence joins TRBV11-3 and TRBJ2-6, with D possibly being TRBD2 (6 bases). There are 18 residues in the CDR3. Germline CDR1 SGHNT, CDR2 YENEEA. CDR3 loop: CASSLEQGLASGAYVQSF. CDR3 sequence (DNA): TGTGCCAGCAGCTTAGAGCAGGGACTGGCCTCTGGCGCCTACGTGCAGTCTTTC.

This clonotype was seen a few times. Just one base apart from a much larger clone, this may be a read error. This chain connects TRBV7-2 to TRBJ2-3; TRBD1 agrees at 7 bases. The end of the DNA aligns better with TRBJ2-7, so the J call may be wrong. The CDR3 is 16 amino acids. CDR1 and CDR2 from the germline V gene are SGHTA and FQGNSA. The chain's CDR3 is CASSSTGTDLYNEQYF. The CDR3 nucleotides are TGTGCCAGCAGCTCGACCGGGACAGACCTTTACAATGAGCAGTACTTC.

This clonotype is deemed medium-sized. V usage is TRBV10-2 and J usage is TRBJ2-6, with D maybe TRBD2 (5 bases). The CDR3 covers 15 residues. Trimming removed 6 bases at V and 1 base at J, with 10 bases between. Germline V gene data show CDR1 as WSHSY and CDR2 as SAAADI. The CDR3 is CASRITGSGANVLTF. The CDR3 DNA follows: TGCGCCAGCAGGATTACGGGGTCTGGGGCCAACGTCCTGACTTTC.

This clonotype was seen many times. The CDR3 coding sequence is TGTGCCAGCAGCGCGGGACTAGCGGGGGGGGGGGTCTACAATGAGCAGTTCTTC. This encodes CASSAGLAGGGVYNEQFF. V and J are TRBV11-3 and TRBJ2-1, with 16 bases aligning to TRBD2. The CDR3 consists of 18 residues. Germline CDR1 is SGHNT and CDR2 is YENEEA. The junction had 7 bases not matched to a gene; V was cut back by 5 bases and J by 3 bases. Complete variable domain (other parts from reference TRBV11-3 and TRBJ2-1): EAGVVQSPRYKIIEKKQPVAFWCNPISGHNTLYWYLQNLGQGPELLIRYENEEAVDDSQLPKDRFSAERLKGVDSTLKIQPAELGDSAVYLCASSAGLAGGGVYNEQFFGPGTRLTVL.

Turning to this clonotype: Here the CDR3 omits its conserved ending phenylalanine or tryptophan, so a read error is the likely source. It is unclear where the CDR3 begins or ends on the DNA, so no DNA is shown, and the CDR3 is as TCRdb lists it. This CDR3 is CASSAQRALLA. V usage is TRBV7-3 and J usage is TRBJ2-5; TRBD2 is the table's D call and was not checked against the DNA. With termini counted, the CDR3 has 11 amino acids. Germline V gene data show CDR1 as SGHTA and CDR2 as FQGTGA.

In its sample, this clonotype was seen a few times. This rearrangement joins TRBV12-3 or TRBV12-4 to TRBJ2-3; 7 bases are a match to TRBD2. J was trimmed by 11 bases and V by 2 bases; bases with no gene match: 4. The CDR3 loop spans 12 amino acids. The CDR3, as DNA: TGTGCCAGCAGTTTATGGGAGGGTAAGCAGTATTTT. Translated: CASSLWEGKQYF.

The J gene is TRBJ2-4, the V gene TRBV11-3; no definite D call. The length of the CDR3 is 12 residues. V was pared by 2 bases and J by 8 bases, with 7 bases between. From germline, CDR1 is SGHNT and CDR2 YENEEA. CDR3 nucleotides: TGTGCCAGCAGCTTAAAGGTGGACATTCAGTACTTC. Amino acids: CASSLKVDIQYF.

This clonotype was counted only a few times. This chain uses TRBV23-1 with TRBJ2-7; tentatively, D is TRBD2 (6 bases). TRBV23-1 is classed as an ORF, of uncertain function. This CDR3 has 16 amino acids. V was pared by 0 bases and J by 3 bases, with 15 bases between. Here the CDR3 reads CASSQSRGGRNYEQYF. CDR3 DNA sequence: TGCGCCAGCAGTCAATCGCGAGGAGGGCGGAACTACGAGCAGTACTTC.

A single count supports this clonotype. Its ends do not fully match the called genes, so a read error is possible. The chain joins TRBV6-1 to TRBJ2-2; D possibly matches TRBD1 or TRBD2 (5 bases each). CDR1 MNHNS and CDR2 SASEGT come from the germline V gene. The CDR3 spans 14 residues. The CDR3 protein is CASSLGLNTGALFF. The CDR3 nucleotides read TGTGCCAGCAGCCTGGGTCTGAACACCGGGGCGCTGTTTTTT.

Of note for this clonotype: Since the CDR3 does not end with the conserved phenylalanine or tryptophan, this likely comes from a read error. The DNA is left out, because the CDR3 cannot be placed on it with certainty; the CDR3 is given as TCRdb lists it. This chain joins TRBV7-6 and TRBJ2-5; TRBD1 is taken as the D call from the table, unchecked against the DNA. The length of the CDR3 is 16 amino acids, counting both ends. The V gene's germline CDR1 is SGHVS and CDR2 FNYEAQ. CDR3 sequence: CASSLGSDRGPETQFS.

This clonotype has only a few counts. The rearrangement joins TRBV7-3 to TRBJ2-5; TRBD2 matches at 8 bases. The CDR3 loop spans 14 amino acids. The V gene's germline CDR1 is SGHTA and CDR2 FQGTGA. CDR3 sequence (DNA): TGTGCGGGCAGCGGGGGCCGTGACGAAGAGACCCAGTACTTC. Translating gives CAGSGGRDEETQYF.

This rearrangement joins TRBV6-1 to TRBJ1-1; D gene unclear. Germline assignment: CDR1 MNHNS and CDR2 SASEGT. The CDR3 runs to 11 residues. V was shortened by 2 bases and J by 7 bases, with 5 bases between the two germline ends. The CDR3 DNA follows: TGTGCCAGCAGTGAACTGGGTGAAGCTTTCTTT. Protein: CASSELGEAFF.

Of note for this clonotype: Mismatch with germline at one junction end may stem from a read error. CDR3 amino acids: CASSASGVGAKNMQYF. The CDR3 nucleotides are TGTGCCAGCAGCGCGTCGGGGGTGGGCGCCAAAAACATGCAGTACTTC. The chain employs TRBV11-2 and TRBJ2-4, with D possibly TRBD2 on 6 matching bases. The germline gives CDR1 SGHAT, CDR2 FQNNGV. The CDR3 runs to 16 residues.

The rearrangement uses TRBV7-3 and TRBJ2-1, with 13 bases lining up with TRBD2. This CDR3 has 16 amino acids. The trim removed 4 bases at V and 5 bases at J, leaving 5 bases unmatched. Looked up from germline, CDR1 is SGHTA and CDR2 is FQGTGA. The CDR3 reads CASSSGTSGTNNEQFF. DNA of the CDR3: TGTGCCAGCAGCTCGGGGACTAGCGGGACTAACAATGAGCAGTTCTTC.